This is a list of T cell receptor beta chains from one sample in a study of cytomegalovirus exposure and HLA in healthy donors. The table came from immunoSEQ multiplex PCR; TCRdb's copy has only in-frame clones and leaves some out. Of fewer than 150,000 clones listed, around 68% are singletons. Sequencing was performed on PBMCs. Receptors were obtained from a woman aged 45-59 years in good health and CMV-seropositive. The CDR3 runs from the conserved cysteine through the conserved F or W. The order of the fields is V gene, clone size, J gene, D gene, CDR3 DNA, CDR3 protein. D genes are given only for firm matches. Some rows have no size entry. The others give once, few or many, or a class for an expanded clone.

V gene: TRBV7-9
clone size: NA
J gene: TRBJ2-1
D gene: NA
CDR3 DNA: TGTGCCAGCAGCCCCTTAGACAATGAGCAGTTCTTC
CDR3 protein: CASSPLDNEQFF

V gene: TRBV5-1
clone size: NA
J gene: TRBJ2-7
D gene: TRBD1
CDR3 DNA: TGCGCCAGCAGCTTGGCCCCGGGACAGGAATACGAGCAGTACTTC
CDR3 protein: CASSLAPGQEYEQYF

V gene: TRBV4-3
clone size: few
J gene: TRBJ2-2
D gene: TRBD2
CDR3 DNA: TGCGCCAGCAGCCAAGGGGCGGGGGTAGTATCTGGGGAGCTGTTTTTT
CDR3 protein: CASSQGAGVVSGELFF

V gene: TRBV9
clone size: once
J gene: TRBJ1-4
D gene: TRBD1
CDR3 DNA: TGTGCCAGCAGTGTCGAAACAGGGGAGAGTGAAAAACTGTTTTTT
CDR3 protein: CASSVETGESEKLFF

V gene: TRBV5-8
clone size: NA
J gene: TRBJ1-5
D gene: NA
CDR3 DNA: TGTGCCAGCGGACTCGGGAAATCCGGCAGGGGCGATCAGCCCCAGCATTTT
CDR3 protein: CASGLGKSGRGDQPQHF

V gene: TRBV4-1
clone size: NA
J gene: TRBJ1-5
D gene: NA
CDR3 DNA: TGCGCCAGCAGCCAAGATCGAGGAACAAGGCATCAGCCCCAGCATTTT
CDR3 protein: CASSQDRGTRHQPQHF

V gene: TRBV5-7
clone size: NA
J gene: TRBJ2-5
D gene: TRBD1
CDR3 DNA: TGTGCCAGCAGCACCCGACAGGGCAGGTACTCGGAGACCCAGTACTTC
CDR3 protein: CASSTRQGRYSETQYF

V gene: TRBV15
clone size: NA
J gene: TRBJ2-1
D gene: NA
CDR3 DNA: TGTGCCACCCGCCGAGACATCTACAATGAGCAGTTCTTC
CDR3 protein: CATRRDIYNEQFF

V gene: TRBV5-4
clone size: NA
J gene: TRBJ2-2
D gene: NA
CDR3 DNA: TGTGCCAGCAGTGATGAAGGACTGAACACCGGGGAGCTGTTTTTT
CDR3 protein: CASSDEGLNTGELFF

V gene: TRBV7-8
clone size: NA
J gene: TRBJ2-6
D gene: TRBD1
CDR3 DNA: TGTGCCAGCAGCTCCGCAGGGGGTACCCCCGGCTCTGGGGCCAACGTCCTGACTTTC
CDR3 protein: CASSSAGGTPGSGANVLTF

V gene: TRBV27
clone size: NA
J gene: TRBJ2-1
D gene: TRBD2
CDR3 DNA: TGTGCCAGCAGTAGGACTAGCCCAAACAATGAGCAGTTCTTC
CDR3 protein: CASSRTSPNNEQFF

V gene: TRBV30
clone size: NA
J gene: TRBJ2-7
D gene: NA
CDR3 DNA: TGTGCCTGGAGTGCGGGTTGGGTCTACGAGCAGTACTTC
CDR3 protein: CAWSAGWVYEQYF

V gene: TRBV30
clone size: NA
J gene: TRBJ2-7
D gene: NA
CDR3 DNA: TGTGCCTGGGCACCTGGTCTATCCTACGAGCAGTACTTC
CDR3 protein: CAWAPGLSYEQYF

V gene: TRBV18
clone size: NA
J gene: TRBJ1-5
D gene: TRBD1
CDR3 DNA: TGTGCCAGCTCCCAGGACAGGAATCAGCCCCAGCATTTT
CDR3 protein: CASSQDRNQPQHF

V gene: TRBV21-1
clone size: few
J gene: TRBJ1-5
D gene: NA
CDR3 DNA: TGTGCCATCGACAGGCCTAGCAATCAGCCCCAGCATTTT
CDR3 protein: CAIDRPSNQPQHF

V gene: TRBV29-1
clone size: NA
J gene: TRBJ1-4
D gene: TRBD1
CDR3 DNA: TGCAGCGGCGGGACAGGCTTAGAAAAACTGTTTTTT
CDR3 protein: CSGGTGLEKLFF

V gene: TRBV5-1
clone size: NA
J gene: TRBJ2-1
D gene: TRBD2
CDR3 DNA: TGCGCCAGCAGCTTGGGTGGACTAGCGGCCAATGAGCAGTTCTTC
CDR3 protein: CASSLGGLAANEQFF

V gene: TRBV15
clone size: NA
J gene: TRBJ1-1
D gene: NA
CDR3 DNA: TGTGCCACCAGCAGAGATCGGGGGGGTGAAGCTTTCTTT
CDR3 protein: CATSRDRGGEAFF

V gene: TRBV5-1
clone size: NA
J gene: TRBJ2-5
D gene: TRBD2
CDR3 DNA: TGCGCCAGCAGCTTGGGAGCGGGGGGGCTTCAAGAGACCCAGTACTTC
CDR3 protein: CASSLGAGGLQETQYF

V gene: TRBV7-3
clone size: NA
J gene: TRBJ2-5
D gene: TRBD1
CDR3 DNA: TGTGCCAGCAGCTCCCCGGGACAGGGAAATAAAGAGACCCAGTACTTC
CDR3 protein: CASSSPGQGNKETQYF

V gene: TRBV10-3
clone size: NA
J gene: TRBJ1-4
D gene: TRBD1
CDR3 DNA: TGTGCCATCAGTGAGGGGACAGACTATTCGGTTAATGAAAAACTGTTTTTT
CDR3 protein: CAISEGTDYSVNEKLFF

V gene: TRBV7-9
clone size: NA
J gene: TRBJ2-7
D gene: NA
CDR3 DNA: TGTGCCAGCAGCTTAGCCAACAGGGCCTACGAGCAGTACTTC
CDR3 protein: CASSLANRAYEQYF

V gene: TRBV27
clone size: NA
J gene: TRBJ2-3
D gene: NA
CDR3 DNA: TGTGCCAGCAGTAGTTCCTTGGGAGCCAGCACAGATACGCAGTATTTT
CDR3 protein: CASSSSLGASTDTQYF

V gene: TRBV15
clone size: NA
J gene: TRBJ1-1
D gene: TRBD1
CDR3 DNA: TGTGCCACCAAAGTACAGGGGGGCATGAACACTGAAGCTTTCTTT
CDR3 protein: CATKVQGGMNTEAFF

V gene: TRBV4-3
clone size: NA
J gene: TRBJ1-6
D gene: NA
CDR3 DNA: TGCGCCAGCAGCCAAGCTGCATGGACACAGTATAATTCACCCCTCCACTTT
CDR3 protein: CASSQAAWTQYNSPLHF

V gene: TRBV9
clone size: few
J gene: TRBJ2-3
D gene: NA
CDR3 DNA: TGTGCCAGCAGCGTACTGGAGACAGATACGCAGTATTTT
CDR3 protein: CASSVLETDTQYF

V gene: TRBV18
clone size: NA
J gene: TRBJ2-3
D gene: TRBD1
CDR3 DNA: TGTGCCAGCTCACTCTCAGGGGGCTCCACAGATACGCAGTATTTT
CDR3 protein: CASSLSGGSTDTQYF

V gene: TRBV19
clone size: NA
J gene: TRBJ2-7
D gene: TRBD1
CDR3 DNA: TGTGCCAGTAGTATGGTTCAGGGGGCCTACGAGCAGTACTTC
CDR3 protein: CASSMVQGAYEQYF

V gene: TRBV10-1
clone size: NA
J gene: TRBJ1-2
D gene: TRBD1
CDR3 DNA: TGCGCCAGCAGTCCGGACAGGGGGCATGGCTACACCTTC
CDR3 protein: CASSPDRGHGYTF

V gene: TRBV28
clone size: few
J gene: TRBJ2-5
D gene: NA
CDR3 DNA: TGTGCCAGCAGTTTAATAGGAGGGCGTAGGGAGACCCAGTACTTC
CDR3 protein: CASSLIGGRRETQYF

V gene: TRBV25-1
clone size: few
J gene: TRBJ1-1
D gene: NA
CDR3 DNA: TGTGCCAGCAGTGGGGCTTCAGAAGCTTTCTTT
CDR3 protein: CASSGASEAFF

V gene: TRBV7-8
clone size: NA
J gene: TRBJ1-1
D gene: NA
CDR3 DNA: TGTGCCAGCAGCCTCGGGACACATAACACTGAAGCTTTCTTT
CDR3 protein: CASSLGTHNTEAFF

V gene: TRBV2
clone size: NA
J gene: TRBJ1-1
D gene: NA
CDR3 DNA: TGTGCCAGTGTGGCGGACATGAACACTGAAGCTTTCTTT
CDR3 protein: CASVADMNTEAFF

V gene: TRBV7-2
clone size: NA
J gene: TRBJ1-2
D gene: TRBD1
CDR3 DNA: TGTGCCAGCAGCCCTACAGGGGAAGGCTACACCTTC
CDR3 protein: CASSPTGEGYTF

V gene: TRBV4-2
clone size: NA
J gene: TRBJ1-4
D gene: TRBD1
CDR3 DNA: TGTGCCAGCAGCCAAAGGACAGGGCTTCTCTCCGGAAAACTGTTTTTT
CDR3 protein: CASSQRTGLLSGKLFF

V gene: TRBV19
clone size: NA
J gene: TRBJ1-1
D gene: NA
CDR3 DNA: TGTGCCAGTACCACAATAGACGCGGAGAACACTGAAGCTTTCTTT
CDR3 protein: CASTTIDAENTEAFF